This T cell receptor beta chain was sequenced during a study of T cell clones after liver transplantation. About the study: TCRbeta sequencing after a pre-transplant mixed lymphocyte reaction identified graft-donor-reactive clones, later tracked in post-transplant blood.

Measured with immunoSEQ multiplex PCR; TCRdb has only the in-frame clones, and not every one. Of tens of thousands of clones listed, about 82% are singletons. The length of the CDR3 is 14 residues. The trim removed 5 bases at V and 9 bases at J, leaving 9 bases unmatched. Looked up from germline, CDR1 is SGHTA and CDR2 is FQGNSA. The V gene is TRBV7-2, the J gene TRBJ2-1; 8 bases align to TRBD2. The TCR comes from a human patient who received a liver transplant. Some T cells may have come from the graft donor. Sequences were derived from CD4+ T cells from blood, sampled 45 to 46 months after liver transplant. CDR3 nucleotides: TGTGCCAGCAGCCCCCGCGGACTAGCTGGTGAGCAGTTCTTC. It translates to CASSPRGLAGEQFF.